Shown below are 22 T cell receptor beta chains from a single sample sequenced in a study of OX40 agonist ivuxolimab in advanced cancers. The table came from immunoSEQ multiplex PCR; TCRdb's copy has only in-frame clones and leaves some out. The sample consists of roughly 95,000 clones, 80% to 90% of them appearing once. Material: CD4+ or CD8+ T cells sorted from blood, obtained in a trial of the OX40 agonist ivuxolimab. All receptors come from an adult with an advanced solid tumor such as melanoma, head and neck, liver or kidney cancer.

This chain uses TRBV15 with TRBJ2-7; 12 nucleotides match TRBD1. J was trimmed by 7 bases and V by 8 bases; bases with no gene match: 6. The CDR3 extends over 13 amino acids. Germline V lookup: CDR1 LNHNV, CDR2 YYDKDF (reference sequence). DNA of the CDR3: TGTGCCACCGCGGGACAGGGGGCGAGGGAGCAGTACTTC. Amino acid sequence: CATAGQGAREQYF.

The chain joins TRBV15 to TRBJ1-5; D call uncertain. The CDR3 is 15 residues long. CDR1 is LNHNV, CDR2 YYDKDF, per germline (reference sequence). With 0 bases removed from V and 2 bases from J, the gap between germline ends came to 8 bases. DNA of the CDR3: TGTGCCACCAGCAGAGATGTAAATGGCAATCAGCCCCAGCATTTT. Its translation is CATSRDVNGNQPQHF.

This clone was recorded once. This CDR3 reads CASSLGEHQPQHF. CDR3 sequence (DNA): TGTGCCAGCAGCTTAGGAGAGCATCAGCCCCAGCATTTT. The V call is TRBV7-2, the J call TRBJ1-5; D ambiguous. The CDR3 sequence is 13 residues long. The germline gives CDR1 SGHTA, CDR2 FQGNSA. V shed 1 base and J shed 5 bases, with 6 bases lying between them.

The chain carries TRBV5-1 and TRBJ2-5, with D uncertain. Deletions cut 0 bases from V and 0 bases from J, with 6 bases between. CDR1 is SGHRS, CDR2 YFSETQ, per germline. The CDR3 has 14 residues. In DNA, the CDR3 is TGCGCCAGCAGCTTGGGACCGTACCAAGAGACCCAGTACTTC. This translates into CASSLGPYQETQYF.

This clone was detected only a few times. This chain uses TRBV9 with TRBJ1-2; no clear D gene. This CDR3 spans 14 amino acids. Germline V gene data show CDR1 as SGDLS and CDR2 as YYNGEE. The V and J ends lost 0 bases and 8 bases respectively, with 14 bases between them. The CDR3 DNA sequence: TGTGCCAGCAGCGTAGACGGACGCCAGTCCGGCTACACCTTC. Its translation is CASSVDGRQSGYTF.

The genes are TRBV11-2 and TRBJ2-5; D is ambiguous. The end of the DNA aligns better with TRBJ2-7, so the J call may be wrong. The germline gives CDR1 SGHAT, CDR2 FQNNGV. This CDR3 has 13 residues. The CDR3 DNA is TGTGCCAGCAGCTACAATCCTTCCTACGAGCAGTACTTC. Protein sequence: CASSYNPSYEQYF.

This sequence joins TRBV7-3 and TRBJ2-3; no clear D. V was shortened by 2 bases and J by 2 bases, with 5 bases between the two germline ends. There are 13 residues in the CDR3. The V gene's germline CDR1 is SGHTA and CDR2 FQGTGA. The CDR3 reads CASSLDPTDTQYF. CDR3 nucleotides: TGTGCCAGCAGCTTAGATCCCACAGATACGCAGTATTTT.

CDR3 residues: CASSTSGYSYEQYF. As DNA, the CDR3 is TGTGCCAGCAGTACCTCAGGGTACTCCTACGAGCAGTACTTC. The chain recombines TRBV6-1 with TRBJ2-7, with a tentative D call TRBD1 (5 bases). The V gene lost 5 bases and the J gene lost 0 bases, with 11 bases spanning the gap. This CDR3 comprises 14 residues. Germline CDR1 is MNHNS and CDR2 is SASEGT.

This clone has more than one count but fewer than ten. This sequence joins TRBV19 and TRBJ1-4, with 8 bases fitting TRBD1. The CDR3 runs 15 residues. Trimming at V came to 5 bases and at J to 8 bases, leaving 10 bases not matched to a gene. Germline V CDR1 and CDR2: LNHDA, SQIVND (reference sequence). The CDR3 reads CASSSRTGYLEKLFF. The CDR3 nucleotides are TGTGCCAGTAGTTCGAGGACAGGGTATTTGGAAAAACTGTTTTTT.

J is TRBJ2-7 and V is TRBV6-5; 8 bases map to TRBD1. CDR1 is MNHEY and CDR2 is SVGAGI in the germline V gene. This CDR3 has 13 residues. The trim removed 7 bases at V and 5 bases at J, leaving 7 bases unmatched. CDR3 DNA: TGTGCCAGCAAACAGGGGGGTTCTCACGAGCAGTACTTC. Residues: CASKQGGSHEQYF.

This sequence joins TRBV2 and TRBJ2-1, with TRBD2 matching 10 bases. With 6 bases clipped from V and 4 bases from J, the junction kept 6 bases outside the gene matches. Germline CDR1 and CDR2: SNHLY and FYNNEI. This CDR3 has 15 amino acids. CDR3 DNA: TGTGCCAGCAGGGTGGGACTAGCGACGTACAATGAGCAGTTCTTC. Protein sequence: CASRVGLATYNEQFF.

This clone was observed a few times. The chain has TRBV6-1 and TRBJ1-2; D is undetermined. This CDR3 spans 15 amino acids. The V end was cut by 2 bases, the J end by 7 bases, with 17 bases between. Germline V CDR1 and CDR2: MNHNS, SASEGT. CDR3 sequence reads: CASSESSWSTGGYTF. The CDR3 nucleotides are TGTGCCAGCAGTGAATCGAGCTGGTCCACGGGTGGCTACACCTTC.

V is TRBV9 and J is TRBJ2-3, with TRBD2 matching 7 bases. The germline CDR1 and CDR2 sequences are SGDLS and YYNGEE. The ends lost 7 bases at V and 1 base at J; junction bases unmatched: 6. The CDR3 is made up of 14 amino acids. CDR3 nucleotide sequence: TGTGCCAGCGGGGGGGTTAGCGGCACAGATACGCAGTATTTT. Encoded protein: CASGGVSGTDTQYF.

The chain couples TRBV7-2 to TRBJ2-3, with TRBD1 identical over 9 bases. V was pared by 1 base and J by 5 bases, with 7 bases of the junction left unmatched. The CDR3 runs to 16 residues. Germline CDR1 SGHTA, CDR2 FQGNSA. CDR3 bases: TGTGCCAGCAGCTTAGACCCCCGGGACAGGGTAGATACGCAGTATTTT. This sequence encodes CASSLDPRDRVDTQYF.

A few counts support this clone. The J gene is TRBJ1-4, the V gene TRBV5-1; weak D call: TRBD1 (5 bases). This CDR3 is 15 amino acids long. V lost 4 bases and J 4 bases, leaving 14 bases between the germline ends. Germline V gives CDR1 SGHRS, CDR2 YFSETQ. CDR3 protein: CASSLAGTDNEKLFF. The CDR3 bases are TGCGCCAGCAGCCTAGCCGGGACGGATAATGAAAAACTGTTTTTT.

The V call is TRBV18, the J call TRBJ2-1; 11 bases align to TRBD2. CDR1 KGHSH and CDR2 LQKENI come from the germline V gene. Trimming took 3 bases from V and 7 from J; bases not matched to a gene: 5. CDR3 length: 15 residues. The CDR3 here is CASSPGLADLNEQFF. CDR3 in DNA: TGTGCCAGCTCACCGGGACTAGCGGATTTGAATGAGCAGTTCTTC.

The gene calls are TRBV18 and TRBJ2-1; TRBD1 is a possible D gene (5 bases). The ends were cut back, 1 base at V and 7 bases at J, with 23 bases in the middle. This CDR3 is built from 18 residues. Looked up from germline, CDR1 is KGHSH and CDR2 is LQKENI. CDR3 protein: CASSPQASWQGVGNEQFF. CDR3 DNA: TGTGCCAGCTCACCACAGGCGAGTTGGCAGGGTGTCGGAAATGAGCAGTTCTTC.

The genes are TRBV10-3 and TRBJ2-1; maybe TRBD2 (6 bases). The germline V gene encodes CDR1 ENHRY and CDR2 SYGVKD. V gave up 6 bases and J gave up 3 bases, with 9 bases separating them. This CDR3 region has 13 residues. The CDR3 region has the DNA TGTGCCATCAGCCCCGGGAGCTACAATGAGCAGTTCTTC. It codes for CAISPGSYNEQFF.

The genes are TRBV23-1 and TRBJ2-1, with 10 bases identical to TRBD2. TRBV23-1 carries the ORF label, with uncertain function. The CDR3 covers 18 residues. Trimming took 7 bases from V and 2 from J; bases not matched to a gene: 14. CDR3 coding DNA: TGCGCCAGCATTTACGGACTAGCGGTCCAACCAACCTACAATGAGCAGTTCTTC. Its protein is CASIYGLAVQPTYNEQFF.

The V call is TRBV7-2, the J call TRBJ2-5; D is possibly TRBD1 (6 bases). The CDR3 totals 15 residues. V was pared by 4 bases and J by 1 base, with 13 bases between. Germline V gives CDR1 SGHTA, CDR2 FQGNSA. CDR3 residues: CASSSHRVFQETQYF. The CDR3 nucleotides read TGTGCCAGCAGCTCACACAGGGTGTTCCAAGAGACCCAGTACTTC.

This chain connects TRBV4-1 to TRBJ2-7; D tentatively reads TRBD1 or TRBD2 (5 bases each). Germline CDR1 and CDR2: MGHRA and YSYEKL. Trimming removed 0 bases at V and 6 bases at J, with 15 bases between. CDR3 length: 15 residues. CDR3 DNA sequence: TGCGCCAGCAGCCAAGACGACGAACCGAGGGGCGAGCAGTACTTC. This translates into CASSQDDEPRGEQYF.

CDR3 nucleotides: TGTGCCAGCTCACCTATAGCGGGGAGCGATGAGCAGTTCTTC. This encodes CASSPIAGSDEQFF. The chain employs TRBV18 and TRBJ2-1, with 8 bases that match TRBD2. Germline lookup yields CDR1 KGHSH and CDR2 LQKENI. The CDR3 is 14 residues long. The V gene end was trimmed by 3 bases and the J gene end by 8 bases; junction bases not matched to a gene: 6.